This T cell receptor (beta chain) was captured in a study of PD-L1 blockade in urothelial cancer. Study context: Analysis of the blood was performed 3 weeks (second dose) and 6 weeks after treatment start. The study recovered a median of around 150,000 T cells per blood sample.

Libraries were prepared by immunoSEQ multiplex PCR; TCRdb keeps only in-frame clonotypes and omits some of them. Of some 120,000 clones in the sample, roughly 90% were seen once. Time point in this sample: peripheral blood 6 weeks after treatment start. Anywhere from 1 to 8 samples came from each patient, spanning pretreatment and on-treatment. Trimming removed 0 bases at V and 5 bases at J, with 11 bases between. Germline V lookup: CDR1 MNHNY, CDR2 SVGAGI (reference sequence). The CDR3 is 15 residues long. The clonotype was recovered from a man aged 55 to 70 with urothelial cancer. Here the sequenced sample was PBMCs, taken around atezolizumab (anti-PD-L1) treatment. This chain uses TRBV6-6 with TRBJ2-1; D is unclear. DNA of the CDR3: TGTGCCAGCAGTTACTCGGAGACCTTCGACAATGAGCAGTTCTTC. It is translated as CASSYSETFDNEQFF.